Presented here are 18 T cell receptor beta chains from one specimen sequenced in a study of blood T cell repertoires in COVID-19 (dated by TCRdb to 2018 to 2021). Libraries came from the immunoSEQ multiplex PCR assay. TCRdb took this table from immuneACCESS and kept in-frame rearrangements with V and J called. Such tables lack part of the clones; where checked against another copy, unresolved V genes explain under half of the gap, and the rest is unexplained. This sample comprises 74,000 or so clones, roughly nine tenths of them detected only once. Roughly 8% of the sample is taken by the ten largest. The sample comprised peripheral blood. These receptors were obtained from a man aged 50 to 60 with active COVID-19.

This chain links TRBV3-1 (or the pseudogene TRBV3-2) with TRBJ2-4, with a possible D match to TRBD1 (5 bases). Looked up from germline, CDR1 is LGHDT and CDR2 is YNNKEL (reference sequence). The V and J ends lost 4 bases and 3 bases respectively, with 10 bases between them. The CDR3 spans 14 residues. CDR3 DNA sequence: TGTGCCAGCAGCCTAAGGGGATACAAAAACATTCAGTACTTC. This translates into CASSLRGYKNIQYF.

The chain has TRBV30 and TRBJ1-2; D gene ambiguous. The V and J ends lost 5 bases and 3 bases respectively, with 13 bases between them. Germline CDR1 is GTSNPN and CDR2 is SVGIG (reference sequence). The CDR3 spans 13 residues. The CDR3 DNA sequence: TGTGCCTGGGGGCCAGCGGCGGACTATGGCTACACCTTC. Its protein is CAWGPAADYGYTF.

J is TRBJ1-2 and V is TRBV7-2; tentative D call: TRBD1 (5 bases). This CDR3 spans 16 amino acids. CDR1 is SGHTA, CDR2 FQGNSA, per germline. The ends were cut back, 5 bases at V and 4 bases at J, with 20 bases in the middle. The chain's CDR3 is CASSGRQYCLLYGYTF. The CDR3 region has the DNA TGTGCCAGCAGCGGCCGACAGTACTGTCTCCTCTATGGCTACACCTTC. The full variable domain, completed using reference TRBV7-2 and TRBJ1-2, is GAGVSQSPSNKVTEKGKDVELRCDPISGHTALYWYRQSLGQGLEFLIYFQGNSAPDKSGLPSDRFSAERTGGSVSTLTIQRTQQEDSAVYLCASSGRQYCLLYGYTFGSGTRLTVV.

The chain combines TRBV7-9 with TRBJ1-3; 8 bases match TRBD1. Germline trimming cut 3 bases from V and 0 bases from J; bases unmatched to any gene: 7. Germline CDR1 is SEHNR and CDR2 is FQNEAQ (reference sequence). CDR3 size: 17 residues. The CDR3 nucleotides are TGTGCCAGCAGCTTCCCGAGGACAGGGCTCTCTGGAAACACCATATATTTT. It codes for CASSFPRTGLSGNTIYF.

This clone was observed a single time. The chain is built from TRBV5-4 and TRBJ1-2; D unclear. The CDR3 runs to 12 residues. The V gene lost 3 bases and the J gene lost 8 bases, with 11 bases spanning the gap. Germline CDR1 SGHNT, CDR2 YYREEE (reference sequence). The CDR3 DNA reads TGTGCCAGCAGCTCGGGTCGCCAGGGCTACACCTTC. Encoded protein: CASSSGRQGYTF.

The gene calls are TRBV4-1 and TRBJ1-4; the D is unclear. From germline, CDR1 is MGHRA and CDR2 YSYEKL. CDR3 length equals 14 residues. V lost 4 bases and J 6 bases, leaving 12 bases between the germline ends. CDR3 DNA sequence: TGCGCCAGCAGCCCCACCCCGCGGGATGAAAAACTGTTTTTT. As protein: CASSPTPRDEKLFF.

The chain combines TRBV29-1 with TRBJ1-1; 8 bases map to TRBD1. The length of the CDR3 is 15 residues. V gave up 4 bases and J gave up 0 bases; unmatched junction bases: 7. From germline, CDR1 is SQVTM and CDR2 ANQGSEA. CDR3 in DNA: TGCAGCGTTGCGGCCCGGACAGGGTTGAACACTGAAGCTTTCTTT. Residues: CSVAARTGLNTEAFF. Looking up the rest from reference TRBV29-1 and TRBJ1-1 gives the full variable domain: SAVISQKPSRDICQRGTSLTIQCQVDSQVTMMFWYRQQPGQSLTLIATANQGSEATYESGFVIDKFPISRPNLTFSTLTVSNMSPEDSSIYLCSVAARTGLNTEAFFGQGTRLTVV.

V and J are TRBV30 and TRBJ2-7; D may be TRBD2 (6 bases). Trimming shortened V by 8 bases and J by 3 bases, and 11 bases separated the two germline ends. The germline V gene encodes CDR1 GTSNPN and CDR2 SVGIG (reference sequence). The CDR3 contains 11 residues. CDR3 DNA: TGTGCCGGCCGGGAGAACTACGAGCAGTACTTC. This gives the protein CAGRENYEQYF.

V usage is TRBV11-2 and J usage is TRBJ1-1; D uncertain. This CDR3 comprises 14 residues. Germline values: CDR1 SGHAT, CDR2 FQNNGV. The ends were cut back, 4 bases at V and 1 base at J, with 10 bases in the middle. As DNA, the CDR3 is TGTGCCAGCAGCTCCCCGGGGAGGAACACTGAAGCTTTCTTT. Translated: CASSSPGRNTEAFF.

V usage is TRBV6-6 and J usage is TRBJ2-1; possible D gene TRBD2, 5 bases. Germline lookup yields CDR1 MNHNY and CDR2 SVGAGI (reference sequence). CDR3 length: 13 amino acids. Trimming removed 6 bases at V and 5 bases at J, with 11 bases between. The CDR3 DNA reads TGTGCCAGCAGCCCTGACTATAACAATGAGCAGTTCTTC. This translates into CASSPDYNNEQFF.

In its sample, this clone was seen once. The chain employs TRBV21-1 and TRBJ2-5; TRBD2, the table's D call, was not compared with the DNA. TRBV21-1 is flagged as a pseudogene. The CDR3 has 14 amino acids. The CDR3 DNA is TGTGCCAGCAGCAAAAGGCTAGGCTGGGAGACCCAGTACTTC. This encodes CASSKRLGWETQYF.

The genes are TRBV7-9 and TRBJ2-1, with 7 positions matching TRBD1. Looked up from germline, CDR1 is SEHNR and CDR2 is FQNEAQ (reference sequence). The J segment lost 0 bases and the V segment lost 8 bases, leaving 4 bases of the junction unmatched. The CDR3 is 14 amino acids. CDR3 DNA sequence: TGTGCCAGCGGGGACAGAAGCTCCTACAATGAGCAGTTCTTC. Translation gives CASGDRSSYNEQFF.

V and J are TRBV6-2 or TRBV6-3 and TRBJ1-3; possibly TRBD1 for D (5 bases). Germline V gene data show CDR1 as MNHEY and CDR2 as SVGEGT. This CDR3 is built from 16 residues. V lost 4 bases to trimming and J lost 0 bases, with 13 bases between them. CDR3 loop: CASSSDGGFSGNTIYF. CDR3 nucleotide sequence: TGTGCCAGCAGTTCAGACGGGGGATTCTCTGGAAACACCATATATTTT.

CDR3 protein: CASSLEVSGREEQFF. In DNA, the CDR3 is TGTGCCAGCAGTTTAGAGGTCTCGGGGAGGGAGGAGCAGTTCTTC. The chain carries TRBV27 and TRBJ2-1; 7 nucleotides line up with TRBD2. The trim removed 2 bases at V and 10 bases at J, leaving 11 bases unmatched. CDR3 size: 15 residues. Per germline, CDR1 MNHEY and CDR2 SMNVEV (reference sequence).

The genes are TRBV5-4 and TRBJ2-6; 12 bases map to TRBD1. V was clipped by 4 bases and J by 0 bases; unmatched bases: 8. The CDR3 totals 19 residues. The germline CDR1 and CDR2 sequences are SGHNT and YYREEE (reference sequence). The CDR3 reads CASSPGTGGTLSGANVLTF. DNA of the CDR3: TGTGCCAGCAGCCCCGGGACAGGGGGCACCCTCTCTGGGGCCAACGTCCTGACTTTC.

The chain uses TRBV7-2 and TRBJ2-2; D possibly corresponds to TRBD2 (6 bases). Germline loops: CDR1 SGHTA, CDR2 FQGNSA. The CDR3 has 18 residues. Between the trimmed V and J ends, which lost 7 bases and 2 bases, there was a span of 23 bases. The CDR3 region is CASNLRKGGVSNTGELFF. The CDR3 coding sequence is TGTGCCAGCAACCTTAGGAAAGGAGGGGTCTCCAACACCGGGGAGCTGTTTTTT.

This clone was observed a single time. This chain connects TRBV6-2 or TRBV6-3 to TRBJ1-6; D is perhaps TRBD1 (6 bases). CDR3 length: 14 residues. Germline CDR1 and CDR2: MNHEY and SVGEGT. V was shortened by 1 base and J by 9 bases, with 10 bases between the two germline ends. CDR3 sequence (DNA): TGTGCCAGCAGTTACTACAGGGTGTTTTCACCCCTCCACTTT. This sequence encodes CASSYYRVFSPLHF.

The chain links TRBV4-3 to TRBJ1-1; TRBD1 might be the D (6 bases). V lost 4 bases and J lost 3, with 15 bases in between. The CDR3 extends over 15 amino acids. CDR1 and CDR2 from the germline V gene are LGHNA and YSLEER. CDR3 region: CASSLYQGFDTEAFF. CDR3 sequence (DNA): TGCGCCAGCAGCCTCTACCAGGGGTTTGACACTGAAGCTTTCTTT.